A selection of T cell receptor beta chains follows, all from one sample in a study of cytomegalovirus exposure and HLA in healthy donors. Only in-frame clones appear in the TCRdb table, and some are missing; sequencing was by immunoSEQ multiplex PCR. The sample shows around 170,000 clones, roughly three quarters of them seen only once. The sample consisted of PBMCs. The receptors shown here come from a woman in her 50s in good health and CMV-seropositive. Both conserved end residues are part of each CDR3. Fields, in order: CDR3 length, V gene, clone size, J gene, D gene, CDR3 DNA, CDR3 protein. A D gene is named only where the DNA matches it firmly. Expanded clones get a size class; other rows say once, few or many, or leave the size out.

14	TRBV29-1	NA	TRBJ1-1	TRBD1	TGCAGCGTTACACCGGGACAGGCGGACACTGAAGCTTTCTTT	CSVTPGQADTEAFF
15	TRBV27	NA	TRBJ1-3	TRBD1	TGTGCCAGCAGTTTAGGGACAGGCCCCGGGAACACCATATATTTT	CASSLGTGPGNTIYF
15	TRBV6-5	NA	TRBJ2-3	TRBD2	TGTGCCAGCAGTTCCCCTAGCGGGACGGGAGATACGCAGTATTTT	CASSSPSGTGDTQYF
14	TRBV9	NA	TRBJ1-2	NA	TGTGCCAGCAGCGATCTACAGGGAAACTATGGCTACACCTTC	CASSDLQGNYGYTF
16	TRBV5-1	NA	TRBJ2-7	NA	TGCGCCAGCAGCTTTTTCCAAACGGGTATCCCGGGCGAGCAGTACTTC	CASSFFQTGIPGEQYF
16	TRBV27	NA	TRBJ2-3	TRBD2	TGTGCCAGCACCCCAATCGCTAGCGGGGGGGTAGATACGCAGTATTTT	CASTPIASGGVDTQYF
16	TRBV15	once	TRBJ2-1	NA	TGTGCCACCCGACTCGGGGGGCCTAGCTCCTACAATGAGCAGTTCTTC	CATRLGGPSSYNEQFF
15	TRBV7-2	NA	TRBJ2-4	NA	TGTGCCAGCAGCTTTGCGGGACTCGGGGAGGACATTCAGTACTTC	CASSFAGLGEDIQYF
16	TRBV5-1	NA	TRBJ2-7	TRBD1	TGCGCCAGCAATGTAGGGGGCTCCCTGCCTCCTTACGAGCAGTACTTC	CASNVGGSLPPYEQYF
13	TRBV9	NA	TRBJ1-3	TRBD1	TGTGCCACGTCAGGGGGCAGTGGAAACACCATATATTTT	CATSGGSGNTIYF
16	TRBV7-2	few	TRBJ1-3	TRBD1	TGTGCCAGCAGCTTAGGGATACAGGGGACTGGAAACACCATATATTTT	CASSLGIQGTGNTIYF
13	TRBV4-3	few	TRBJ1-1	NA	TGCGCCAGCAGCCTAATCAGGAACACTGAAGCTTTCTTT	CASSLIRNTEAFF
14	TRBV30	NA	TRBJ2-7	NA	TGTGCCTGGAGTGGGGGCGGTGGAGGGCACGAGCAGTACTTC	CAWSGGGGGHEQYF
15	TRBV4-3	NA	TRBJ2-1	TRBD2	TGCGCCAGCAGCCCCCCAAAGGGGAGGGTCCATGAGCAGTTCTTC	CASSPPKGRVHEQFF
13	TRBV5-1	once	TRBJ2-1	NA	TGCGCCAGCAGCTTGGACAGCCACAATGAGCAGTTCTTC	CASSLDSHNEQFF
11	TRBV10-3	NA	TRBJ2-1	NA	TGTGCCATCAGTGCAGACAATGAGCAGTTCTTC	CAISADNEQFF
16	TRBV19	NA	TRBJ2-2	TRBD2	TGTGCCAGTAGTATACGGGCGGGAGGGCCATCCGGGGAGCTGTTTTTT	CASSIRAGGPSGELFF
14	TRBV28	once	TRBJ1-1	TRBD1	TGTGCCAGCAGAAAACAGGGGGCGCGGGGTGAAGCTTTCTTT	CASRKQGARGEAFF
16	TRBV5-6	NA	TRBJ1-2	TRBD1	TGTGCCAGCAGCCATCGGGGACAGCCAAGTAACTATGGCTACACCTTC	CASSHRGQPSNYGYTF
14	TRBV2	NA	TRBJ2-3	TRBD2	TGTGCCAGCAGTCGGGACTACCACACAGATACGCAGTATTTT	CASSRDYHTDTQYF
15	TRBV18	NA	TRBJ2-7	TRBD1	TGTGCCAGCTCACCCCTAAAGGGACAGGACTACGAGCAGTACTTC	CASSPLKGQDYEQYF
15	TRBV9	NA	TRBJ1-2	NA	TGTGCCAGCAGCGTAGCCCAGGCCCTCAACTATGGCTACACCTTC	CASSVAQALNYGYTF